This passage covers 29 T cell receptor beta chains from one sample sequenced in a study of cytomegalovirus exposure and HLA in healthy donors. Primers for the PCR totalled 60 Vbeta and 13 Jbeta. Here immunoSEQ multiplex PCR was the method, and the copy in TCRdb shows in-frame clones only, minus some. This table has 150,000 to 200,000 clones, 84% appearing once. The sequencing sample was made of PBMCs. The source is a girl aged 10 to 17 in good health and CMV-seropositive.

The chain uses TRBV6-6 and TRBJ2-5, with 9 bases fitting TRBD1. This CDR3 is built from 15 residues. The V and J ends lost 0 bases and 2 bases, in that order; junction bases with no gene match: 1. Germline-derived CDR1 and CDR2 are MNHNY and SVGAGI (reference sequence). CDR3 amino acids: CASSYSTGGQETQYF. CDR3 DNA sequence: TGTGCCAGCAGTTACTCGACAGGGGGACAAGAGACCCAGTACTTC.

The chain couples TRBV7-9 to TRBJ1-2; TRBD1 matches at 8 bases. J gave up 6 bases and V 2 bases, and 8 bases lay outside the gene matches. The CDR3 runs to 15 residues. CDR1 is SEHNR, CDR2 FQNEAQ, per germline (reference sequence). DNA of the CDR3: TGTGCCAGCAGCTTAAGTGGACAGGGACCGGATGGCTACACCTTC. Encoded protein: CASSLSGQGPDGYTF.

This clone was counted once. The rearrangement uses TRBV18 and TRBJ2-7; the D gene is possibly TRBD2 (5 bases). This CDR3 is built from 13 residues. V lost 2 bases to trimming and J lost 11 bases, with 16 bases between them. CDR1 and CDR2 (germline): KGHSH, LQKENI. The CDR3 nucleotides read TGTGCCAGCTCACCATCACAGCCCCTGAGGGAGTACTTC. Translating it yields CASSPSQPLREYF.

The gene calls are TRBV6-1 and TRBJ2-7, with 8 nucleotides matching TRBD1. Germline assignment: CDR1 MNHNS and CDR2 SASEGT. The CDR3 is made up of 13 amino acids. V gave up 5 bases and J gave up 3 bases; unmatched junction bases: 3. The CDR3 nucleotides read TGTGCCAGCAGTATAGACAGGGGCTACGAGCAGTACTTC. It yields the protein CASSIDRGYEQYF.

This clone was counted once. V gene TRBV11-2 combines with J gene TRBJ2-7; perhaps TRBD2 as D (7 bases). The CDR3 is made up of 15 amino acids. V dropped 1 base and J dropped 0 bases, with 10 bases sitting between them. The germline V gene encodes CDR1 SGHAT and CDR2 FQNNGV. This CDR3 is CASSLGGGPSYEQYF. The CDR3 DNA sequence: TGTGCCAGCAGCTTAGGCGGGGGCCCCTCCTACGAGCAGTACTTC. Combining the CDR3 with reference TRBV11-2 and TRBJ2-7 gives the whole variable domain EAGVAQSPRYKIIEKRQSVAFWCNPISGHATLYWYQQILGQGPKLLIQFQNNGVVDDSQLPKDRFSAERLKGVDSTLKIQPAKLEDSAVYLCASSLGGGPSYEQYFGPGTRLTVT.

A word on this clone: Distinct nucleotide sequences in the sample also encode this CDR3. The genes are TRBV6-4 and TRBJ2-3; TRBD2 matches 8 bases. CDR3 length: 15 amino acids. Losses at the gene ends were 0 bases for V and 1 base for J; bases not matched to a gene: 0. Per germline, CDR1 MRHNA and CDR2 SNTAGT. The CDR3 DNA reads TGTGCCAGCAGTGACTCTAGCGGGGGCACAGATACGCAGTATTTT. Translated, it gives CASSDSSGGTDTQYF.

The rearrangement joins TRBV10-3 to TRBJ2-5; D may be TRBD2 (5 bases). The CDR3 extends over 13 amino acids. Germline values: CDR1 ENHRY, CDR2 SYGVKD. The germline V and J ends were trimmed by 4 bases and 7 bases, with 13 bases remaining between them. The CDR3, as DNA: TGTGCCATCAGTGCGGGGATCCTAGGGACCCAGTACTTC. It specifies CAISAGILGTQYF.

This clone was seen a few times. V usage is TRBV9 and J usage is TRBJ2-6; perhaps TRBD2 as D (5 bases). Germline CDR1 is SGDLS and CDR2 is YYNGEE. Trimming stripped 4 bases from V and 4 bases from J, with 6 bases between. The CDR3 has 13 residues. The CDR3 nucleotides read TGTGCCAGCAGCCCGGGGGGGGCCAACGTCCTGACTTTC. Its translation is CASSPGGANVLTF.

The chain joins TRBV7-9 to TRBJ2-2; the D gene is possibly TRBD1 (6 bases). Per germline, CDR1 SEHNR and CDR2 FQNEAQ (reference sequence). Trimming took 5 bases from V and 2 from J, leaving 15 bases between them. CDR3 length: 16 amino acids. The DNA for the CDR3 is TGTGCCAGCAGCCCAAAGACAGGACTTAACACCGGGGAGCTGTTTTTT. Translation gives CASSPKTGLNTGELFF.

This clone appeared once. The chain uses TRBV5-1 and TRBJ2-7; weak D call: TRBD2 (6 bases). V lost 4 bases and J 0 bases, leaving 11 bases between the germline ends. CDR3 length: 14 residues. The germline V gene has CDR1 SGHRS and CDR2 YFSETQ. CDR3 residues: CASSAGLNSYEQYF. The CDR3 DNA follows: TGCGCCAGCAGCGCGGGGCTTAACTCCTACGAGCAGTACTTC.

The rearrangement joins TRBV4-1 to TRBJ1-6; D gene ambiguous. Trimming removed 1 base at V and 7 bases at J, with 14 bases between. From germline, CDR1 is MGHRA and CDR2 YSYEKL. CDR3 length equals 16 residues. For the CDR3, the DNA is TGCGCCAGCAGCCAAGTACACAGATCGGGAAATTCACCCCTCCACTTT. This translates into CASSQVHRSGNSPLHF.

This clone was counted only a few times. The gene calls are TRBV7-9 and TRBJ1-1; TRBD1 might be the D (5 bases). Trimming stripped 5 bases from V and 2 bases from J, with 18 bases between. Per the germline V gene, CDR1 is SEHNR and CDR2 is FQNEAQ (reference sequence). The CDR3 spans 16 residues. The CDR3 sequence is CASSRSKTEPNTEAFF. The CDR3 DNA follows: TGTGCCAGCAGCCGATCTAAGACAGAACCAAACACTGAAGCTTTCTTT. Filled out from reference TRBV7-9 and TRBJ1-1, the complete variable domain reads DTGVSQNPRHKITKRGQNVTFRCDPISEHNRLYWYRQTLGQGPEFLTYFQNEAQLEKSRLLSDRFSAERPKGSFSTLEIQRTEQGDSAMYLCASSRSKTEPNTEAFFGQGTRLTVV.

The chain employs TRBV2 and TRBJ2-7; perhaps TRBD1 as D (5 bases). CDR1 is SNHLY, CDR2 FYNNEI, per germline. The CDR3 spans 12 residues. Trimming shortened V by 8 bases and J by 3 bases, and 11 bases separated the two germline ends. The CDR3 loop is CASGRVNYEQYF. In DNA form, the CDR3 reads TGTGCCAGCGGCAGGGTAAACTACGAGCAGTACTTC.

This sequence joins TRBV19 and TRBJ1-1, with D possibly being TRBD1 (6 bases). Trimming took 2 bases from V and 5 from J, leaving 12 bases between them. Germline CDR1 is LNHDA and CDR2 is SQIVND (reference sequence). The CDR3 has 14 residues. CDR3 in amino acids: CASSIFGTGTEAFF. In nucleotides, the CDR3 is TGTGCCAGTAGTATATTTGGTACAGGGACTGAAGCTTTCTTT.

The V gene is TRBV28, the J gene TRBJ1-1; D remains unclear. This CDR3 comprises 14 residues. V was clipped by 3 bases and J by 1 base, with 9 bases between them. Per germline, CDR1 MDHEN and CDR2 SYDVKM. The CDR3 protein is CASSFPSENTEAFF. DNA for the CDR3: TGTGCCAGCAGTTTCCCCTCAGAGAACACTGAAGCTTTCTTT.

The chain joins TRBV4-2 to TRBJ2-2, with a possible D match to TRBD1 (6 bases). This CDR3 has 16 amino acids. Germline CDR1 is LGHNA and CDR2 is YNFKEQ. Trimming took off 5 bases at V and 0 bases at J, with 13 bases between the two ends. The CDR3 sequence is CASSKRTASNTGELFF. The DNA for the CDR3 is TGTGCCAGCAGCAAACGGACAGCTTCGAACACCGGGGAGCTGTTTTTT.

CDR3 protein: CASSLTGFTYEQYF. In DNA form, the CDR3 reads TGTGCCAGCAGCCTTACAGGGTTTACTTACGAGCAGTACTTC. The chain recombines TRBV11-3 with TRBJ2-7; D possibly corresponds to TRBD1 (6 bases). The CDR3 is 14 amino acids. With 5 bases removed from V and 4 bases from J, the gap between germline ends came to 15 bases. Germline CDR1 SGHNT, CDR2 YENEEA.

This sequence joins TRBV13 and TRBJ1-2; 8 positions agree with TRBD1. The CDR3 is 14 residues long. Unmatched junction bases numbered 5, after V lost 4 bases and J lost 4 bases. Germline CDR1 and CDR2: PRHDT and FYEKMQ (reference sequence). CDR3 sequence reads: CASSSGQGGYGYTF. The CDR3 coding sequence is TGTGCCAGCAGCTCCGGACAGGGCGGCTATGGCTACACCTTC.

A word on this clone: This may stem from a read error, because a much larger clone lies one nucleotide away. The chain uses TRBV11-3 and TRBJ1-1; 8 bases line up with TRBD1. The J segment lost 5 bases and the V segment lost 5 bases, leaving 7 bases of the junction unmatched. Germline V gives CDR1 SGHNT, CDR2 YENEEA. The CDR3 length is 14 residues. CDR3 bases: TGTGCCAGCAGCGTGACAGGGGAAGGGACTGAAGCTTTCTTT. This gives the protein CASSVTGEGTEAFF.

This chain connects TRBV27 to TRBJ2-5; 9 bases are shared with TRBD1. The J call may be mistaken, given a closer DNA end match to TRBJ2-7. This CDR3 contains 15 residues. Per the germline V gene, CDR1 is MNHEY and CDR2 is SMNVEV (reference sequence). The CDR3 DNA reads as TGTGCCAGCAGTTTATCGGGGACAGGGAATGGCGAGCAGTACTTC. It codes for CASSLSGTGNGEQYF.

The V and J genes are TRBV7-6 and TRBJ1-1; tentatively, D is TRBD1 (5 bases). The germline V gene has CDR1 SGHVS and CDR2 FNYEAQ. The CDR3 is 14 residues long. V lost 3 bases to trimming and J lost 0 bases, with 8 bases between them. This chain's CDR3 is CASSFAGLNTEAFF. In DNA form, the CDR3 reads TGTGCCAGCAGCTTTGCAGGGCTGAACACTGAAGCTTTCTTT.

A note on this clone: The same CDR3 can be traced to other DNA sequences in this sample. This chain uses TRBV10-3 with TRBJ2-7; D not resolved. The CDR3 runs 11 residues. Trimming removed 10 bases from V and 2 bases from J, with 9 bases in between. CDR1 and CDR2 from the germline V gene are ENHRY and SYGVKD. CDR3 in amino acids: CATADTYEQYF. The CDR3 DNA reads TGTGCCACCGCCGACACCTACGAGCAGTACTTC.

This clone has more than one count but fewer than ten. This sequence joins TRBV5-1 and TRBJ2-3; 10 bases line up with TRBD2. CDR1 and CDR2 from the germline V gene are SGHRS and YFSETQ. The CDR3 loop spans 15 amino acids. The V segment lost 4 bases and the J segment 2 bases; nucleotides outside the gene matches: 4. CDR3 sequence (DNA): TGCGCCAGCAGCGCTAGCGGGAGCATCACAGATACGCAGTATTTT. Protein product: CASSASGSITDTQYF.

The gene calls are TRBV5-4 and TRBJ2-7; 9 positions match TRBD1. The germline CDR1 and CDR2 sequences are SGHNT and YYREEE (reference sequence). J lost 4 bases, V lost 2 bases, and 7 bases had no gene match. The CDR3 extends over 15 amino acids. CDR3 protein: CASSLPGQGLYEQYF. The CDR3 nucleotides are TGTGCCAGCAGCTTACCGGGACAGGGTCTTTACGAGCAGTACTTC.

The V gene is TRBV4-1, the J gene TRBJ1-6; TRBD1 matches 9 bases. V was pared by 6 bases and J by 7 bases, with 7 bases of the junction left unmatched. Germline loops: CDR1 MGHRA, CDR2 YSYEKL. The CDR3 consists of 15 residues. CDR3 amino acids: CASRTSGTGNSPLHF. Here the CDR3 DNA reads TGCGCCAGCAGAACGAGCGGGACAGGGAATTCACCCCTCCACTTT.

The CDR3 coding sequence is TGCGCCAGCAGCCAAGAGGTCAGGGGGTCCCCAGATACGCAGTATTTT. Its translation: CASSQEVRGSPDTQYF. The rearrangement links TRBV4-1 to TRBJ2-3, with 7 bases lining up with TRBD1. Germline assignment: CDR1 MGHRA and CDR2 YSYEKL. The CDR3 length is 16 residues. Trimming cost V 0 bases and J 4 bases; bases outside gene matches: 7.

V and J are TRBV19 and TRBJ1-6, with D maybe TRBD1 (6 bases). Between the trimmed V and J ends, which lost 7 bases and 7 bases, there was a span of 17 bases. Per germline, CDR1 LNHDA and CDR2 SQIVND (reference sequence). This CDR3 region has 15 residues. The CDR3 DNA is TGTGCCAGTACTCGAGGGGGGGGTGGCAATTCACCCCTCCACTTT. This translates into CASTRGGGGNSPLHF.

The gene calls are TRBV5-1 and TRBJ1-2; no definite D call. V lost 0 bases, J lost 7 bases, and 7 bases lay in between. Germline V gives CDR1 SGHRS, CDR2 YFSETQ. The length of the CDR3 is 12 residues. The CDR3 DNA is TGCGCCAGCAGCTTGGGAGGGAGTGGCTACACCTTC. Translating it yields CASSLGGSGYTF.

V and J are TRBV6-4 and TRBJ2-1; D is perhaps TRBD2 (7 bases). Per germline, CDR1 MRHNA and CDR2 SNTAGT. This CDR3 has 15 amino acids. V was cut by 0 bases and J by 6 bases, with 12 bases left in between. CDR3 bases: TGTGCCAGCAGTGACTCGGGGGGGGGCCCCAATGAGCAGTTCTTC. Its protein product is CASSDSGGGPNEQFF.